This TCR beta chain was captured by sequencing in a study of blood T cell repertoires in COVID-19. Looking at the study overall: The samples span acute and convalescent COVID-19 from the United States, Italy and Spain.

V was shortened by 3 bases and J by 2 bases, with 20 bases between the two germline ends. Per germline, CDR1 LNHDA and CDR2 SQIVND (reference sequence). The CDR3 is made up of 17 amino acids. Generated by immunoSEQ multiplex PCR, the TCRdb table keeps only in-frame clones and is missing some. This table has 50,000 to 60,000 clones, more than 70% appearing once. This clonotype was sampled from a man aged 55 to 70 with active COVID-19. This rearrangement joins TRBV19 to TRBJ2-7; D call uncertain. The sample was peripheral blood. The CDR3 nucleotides are TGTGCCAGTAGTATCCGGCCGATCGGTCGGCGGCCCTACGAGCAGTACTTC. Translating it yields CASSIRPIGRRPYEQYF.